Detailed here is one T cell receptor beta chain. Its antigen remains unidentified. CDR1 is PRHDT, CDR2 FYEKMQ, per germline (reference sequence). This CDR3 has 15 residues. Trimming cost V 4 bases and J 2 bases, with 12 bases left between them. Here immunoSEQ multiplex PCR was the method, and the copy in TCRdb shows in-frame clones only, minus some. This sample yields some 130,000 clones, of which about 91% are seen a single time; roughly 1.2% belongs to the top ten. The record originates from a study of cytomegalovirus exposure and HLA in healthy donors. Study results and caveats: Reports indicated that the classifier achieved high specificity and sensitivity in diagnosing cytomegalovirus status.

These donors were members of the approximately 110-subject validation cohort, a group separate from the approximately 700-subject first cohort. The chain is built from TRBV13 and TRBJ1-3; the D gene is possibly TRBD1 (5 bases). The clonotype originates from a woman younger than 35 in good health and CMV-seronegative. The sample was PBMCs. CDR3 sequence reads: CASSYVRATGNTIYF. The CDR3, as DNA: TGTGCCAGCAGCTATGTCAGGGCCACTGGAAACACCATATATTTT.